A selection of T cell receptor beta chains follows, all from one sample in a study of OX40 agonist ivuxolimab in advanced cancers. The data were produced by immunoSEQ multiplex PCR, yet TCRdb's version contains in-frame clones alone and is incomplete. The table lists 90,000 or so clones, approximately 89% of them singletons, with around 4.5% in the top ten. The starting material was CD4+ or CD8+ T cells sorted from blood, obtained in a trial of the OX40 agonist ivuxolimab. Receptors originate from an adult with an advanced solid tumor such as melanoma, head and neck, liver or kidney cancer. Both conserved end residues are part of each CDR3. A D gene is named only where the DNA matches it firmly. Clone sizes are given selectively: once, few, many, or a class where the clone is expanded.

.,TRBD1,TRBJ1-3,TRBV6-6,TGTGCCAGCAGGACAGGGTTCTCTGGAAACACCATATATTTT,CASRTGFSGNTIYF
.,.,TRBJ2-6,TRBV6-4,TGTGCCAGCAGTGCTCAGGGGACCGGGGCCAACGTCCTGACTTTC,CASSAQGTGANVLTF
.,.,TRBJ2-1,TRBV6-1,TGTGCCAGCAGTGTGGTGCGGGGCTACAATGAGCAGTTCTTC,CASSVVRGYNEQFF
.,.,TRBJ2-6,TRBV7-2,TGTGCCAGCAGCGAGGGCTCTGGGGCCAACGTCCTGACTTTC,CASSEGSGANVLTF
.,.,TRBJ2-7,TRBV6-1,TGTGCCAGCAGTTCGGGACTTTTCTCTACCTACGAGCAGTACTTC,CASSSGLFSTYEQYF
.,TRBD2,TRBJ2-3,TRBV10-3,TGTGCCATCAGAAATGAACTAGCGGGAGGATCAGATACGCAGTATTTT,CAIRNELAGGSDTQYF
.,.,TRBJ1-1,TRBV10-3,TGTGCCACGGGTTATTTGAACACTGAAGCTTTCTTT,CATGYLNTEAFF
.,.,TRBJ2-7,TRBV30,TGTGCCTGGAGTGTACGTTCCCCACTTCGGGAGCAGTACTTC,CAWSVRSPLREQYF
.,.,TRBJ2-4,TRBV7-3,TGTGCCAGCAGCTTAGGGCCCGAGGGTAACATTCAGTACTTC,CASSLGPEGNIQYF
.,.,TRBJ1-5,TRBV7-8,TGTGCCAGCAGCTCTAGAGGGGGGAGCAATCAGCCCCAGCATTTT,CASSSRGGSNQPQHF
.,.,TRBJ2-7,TRBV7-9,TGTGCCAGCAGCTTAGCCAGTCTCTACGAGCAGTACTTC,CASSLASLYEQYF
.,.,TRBJ1-1,TRBV6-5,TGTGCCAGCAGTTACTCCGGGACGAACACTGAAGCTTTCTTT,CASSYSGTNTEAFF
.,TRBD2,TRBJ2-2,TRBV10-1,TGCGCCAGCAGTGCTAGCGGGAGCACCGGGGAGCTGTTTTTT,CASSASGSTGELFF
few,TRBD2,TRBJ2-3,TRBV5-8,TGTGCCAGCAGCTGGATGGGACTAGCGGGACGTAGCACAGATACGCAGTATTTT,CASSWMGLAGRSTDTQYF
few,.,TRBJ1-2,TRBV6-6,TGTGCCAGCAGTCCAACACGGGAGGGGAGTAGCGGCTACACCTTC,CASSPTREGSSGYTF
.,.,TRBJ1-5,TRBV19,TGTGCCAGTAGTATAGACGCGGGTCAGCCCCAGCATTTT,CASSIDAGQPQHF